These 10 T cell receptor beta chains came from one sample sequenced in a study of monozygotic twins with inflammatory bowel disease (dated by TCRdb to the late 2010s). The method behind the library was 5' RACE. The reads were generated on an Illumina HiSeq 2500. Following TCRdb reprocessing, every CDR3 protein sequence forms one entry, and DNA is not provided. The sample has 300,000 to 400,000 distinct CDR3 sequences on record. The ten largest clones represent around 2% of the sample. Sequencing was done on a sample of blood. The receptors were gathered from a human donor with ulcerative colitis or Crohn's disease, or a healthy co-twin of an affected twin (not recorded which).

This chain links TRBV4-3 with TRBJ1-1; lacking DNA, the TRBD1 call made by TCRdb goes unchecked. Per the germline V gene, CDR1 is LGHNA and CDR2 is YSLEER. The CDR3 sequence is 15 residues long. The chain's CDR3 is CASSQDTGLDTEAFF.

The chain carries TRBV27 and TRBJ2-1; TCRdb reports TRBD1, a call that lacks DNA to check it against. This CDR3 has 13 amino acids. Germline V gene data show CDR1 as MNHEY and CDR2 as SMNVEV (reference sequence). The CDR3 here is CASRTDLYNEQFF.

The chain is built from TRBV24-1 and TRBJ2-4; TCRdb picks TRBD1, but there is no DNA to check that call. This CDR3 region has 15 residues. Germline V gives CDR1 KGHDR, CDR2 SFDVKD. The CDR3 sequence: CATSDRQGAKNIQYF.

CDR3 sequence reads: CASSLEGLGETQYF. The V and J genes are TRBV5-1 and TRBJ2-5; TCRdb's D gene call, TRBD2, goes unchecked for lack of DNA. Germline values: CDR1 SGHRS, CDR2 YFSETQ. The CDR3 loop spans 14 amino acids.

The rearrangement uses TRBV27 and TRBJ2-3. In germline, CDR1 is MNHEY, CDR2 SMNVEV (reference sequence). The CDR3 loop spans 14 amino acids. The CDR3 sequence is CASSSYRSTDTQYF.

V usage is TRBV10-2 and J usage is TRBJ1-3. Germline V CDR1 and CDR2: WSHSY, SAAADI. This CDR3 region has 15 residues. This chain's CDR3 is CASSDHVSSGNTIYF.

This chain uses TRBV9 with TRBJ2-5; TCRdb names TRBD2, which stays unverified in the absence of DNA. The CDR3 runs 15 residues. CDR1 and CDR2 (germline): SGDLS, YYNGEE. CDR3: CASRVQHGGAETQYF.

V is TRBV20-1 and J is TRBJ2-1; the TCRdb call, TRBD2, lacks DNA for checking. The CDR3 covers 14 residues. The germline gives CDR1 DFQATT, CDR2 SNEGSKA (reference sequence). CDR3 protein: CSAWTSGGYNEQFF.

The chain has TRBV12-3 or TRBV12-4 and TRBJ2-1; TCRdb names TRBD1, which stays unverified in the absence of DNA. The CDR3 totals 15 residues. The chain's CDR3 is CASSLWGTPNNEQFF.

The chain couples TRBV7-2 to TRBJ2-7; TCRdb reports TRBD1, a call that lacks DNA to check it against. Looked up from germline, CDR1 is SGHTA and CDR2 is FQGNSA. The CDR3 has 14 amino acids. The CDR3 protein is CASSSPTGWDEQYF. The variable domain in full, completed from reference TRBV7-2 and TRBJ2-7, reads GAGVSQSPSNKVTEKGKDVELRCDPISGHTALYWYRQSLGQGLEFLIYFQGNSAPDKSGLPSDRFSAERTGGSVSTLTIQRTQQEDSAVYLCASSSPTGWDEQYFGPGTRLTVT.